This T cell receptor (beta chain) was sequenced during a study of blood T cell repertoires in COVID-19. Using immunoSEQ multiplex PCR, the repertoire was profiled, and TCRdb retains in-frame clones only, with some absent. Of roughly 230,000 clones detected, approximately 86% appear once; the ten largest clones hold around 5.2%. Germline loops: CDR1 KGHSH, CDR2 LQKENI. J gave up 6 bases and V 3 bases, and 4 bases lay outside the gene matches. The CDR3 covers 13 residues. The sample consisted of peripheral blood. The chain links TRBV18 to TRBJ1-1; 7 bases are shared with TRBD1. The origin of this receptor is a human donor in a cohort sampled during active COVID-19. In DNA, the CDR3 is TGTGCCAGCTCACCCGGACAGGAGTCTGAAGCTTTCTTT. This gives the protein CASSPGQESEAFF.